The present T cell receptor beta chain was sequenced within a study of siplizumab effects on memory and regulatory T cells. CDR1 MDHEN and CDR2 SYDVKM come from the germline V gene. The CDR3 spans 14 residues. V lost 6 bases and J lost 0, with 12 bases in between. Findings and caveats of the study: Tregs that proliferated in siplizumab cultures did not have their suppressive function confirmed. Unstimulated subsets accounted for the mapping of only a minor share of the clones that were alloreactive. Versus 25% to 30% in controls, the mappable alloreactive CD4+ clones averaged about 63% Treg-derived with siplizumab.

Data came from immunoSEQ multiplex PCR; TCRdb stores just in-frame clones and leaves some out. Among about 100,000 clones listed, about 90% were seen once. About this clone itself: Its antigen remains unknown.

The J gene is TRBJ2-7, the V gene TRBV28; tentative D call: TRBD2 (5 bases). Sequencing was performed on CD4+ T cells sorted from blood. The receptor was derived from a human donor in good health. The CDR3 DNA reads as TGTGCCAGCAGGCGGGTACTGGGCTCCTACGAGCAGTACTTC. Translation gives CASRRVLGSYEQYF.